The 2 T cell receptor beta chains listed next were all sequenced from one sample in a study of monozygotic twins with inflammatory bowel disease. TCRdb reprocessed the 5' RACE reads and reports one entry per CDR3 protein, with no DNA. The listing records about 440,000 distinct CDR3 sequences. The source material was blood. These receptors originate from a human donor with ulcerative colitis or Crohn's disease, or a healthy co-twin of an affected twin (not recorded which).

The rearrangement joins TRBV30 to TRBJ1-1. The CDR3 totals 11 residues. Looked up from germline, CDR1 is GTSNPN and CDR2 is SVGIG (reference sequence). This CDR3 reads CAWSKNGEAFF.

This rearrangement joins TRBV20-1 to TRBJ2-1. CDR1 is DFQATT, CDR2 SNEGSKA, per germline (reference sequence). The CDR3 has 16 residues. The CDR3 protein is CSASYLASTTYNEQFF.